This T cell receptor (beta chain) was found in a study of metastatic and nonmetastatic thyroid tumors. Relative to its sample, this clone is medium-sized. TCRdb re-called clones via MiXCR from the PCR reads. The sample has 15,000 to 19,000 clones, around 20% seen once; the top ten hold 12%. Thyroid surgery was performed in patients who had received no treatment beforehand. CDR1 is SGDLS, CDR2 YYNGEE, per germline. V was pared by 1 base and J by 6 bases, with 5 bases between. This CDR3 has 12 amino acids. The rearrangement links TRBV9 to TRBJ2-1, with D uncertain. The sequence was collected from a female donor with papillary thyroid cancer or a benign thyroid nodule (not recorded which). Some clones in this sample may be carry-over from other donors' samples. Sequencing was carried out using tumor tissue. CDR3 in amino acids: CASSVTRNEQFF. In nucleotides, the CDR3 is TGTGCCAGCAGCGTAACCCGCAATGAGCAGTTCTTC.